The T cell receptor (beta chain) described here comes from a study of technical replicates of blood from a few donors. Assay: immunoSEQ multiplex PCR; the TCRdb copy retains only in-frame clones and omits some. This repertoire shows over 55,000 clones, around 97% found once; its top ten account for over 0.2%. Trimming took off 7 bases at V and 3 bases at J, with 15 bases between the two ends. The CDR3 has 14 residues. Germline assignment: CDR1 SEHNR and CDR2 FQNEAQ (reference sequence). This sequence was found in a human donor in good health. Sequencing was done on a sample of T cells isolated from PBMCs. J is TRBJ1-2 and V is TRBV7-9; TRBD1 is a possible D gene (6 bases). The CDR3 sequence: CASTGQPTYYGYTF. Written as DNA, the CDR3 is TGTGCCAGCACCGGACAGCCTACTTACTATGGCTACACCTTC.